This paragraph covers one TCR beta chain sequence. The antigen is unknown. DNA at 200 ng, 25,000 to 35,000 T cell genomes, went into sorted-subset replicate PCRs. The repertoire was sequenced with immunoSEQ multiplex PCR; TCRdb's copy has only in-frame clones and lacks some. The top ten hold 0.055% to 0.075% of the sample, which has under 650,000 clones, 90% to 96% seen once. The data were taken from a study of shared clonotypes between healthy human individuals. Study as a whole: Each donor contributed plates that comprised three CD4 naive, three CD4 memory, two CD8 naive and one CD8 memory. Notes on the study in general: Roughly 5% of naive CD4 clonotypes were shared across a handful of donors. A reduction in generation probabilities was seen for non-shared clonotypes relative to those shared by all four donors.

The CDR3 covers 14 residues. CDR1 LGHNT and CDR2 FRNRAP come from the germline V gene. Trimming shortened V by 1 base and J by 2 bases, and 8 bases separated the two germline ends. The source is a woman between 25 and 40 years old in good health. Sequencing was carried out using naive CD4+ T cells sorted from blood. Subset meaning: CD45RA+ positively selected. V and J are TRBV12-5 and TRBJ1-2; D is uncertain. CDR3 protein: CASGLAGINYGYTF. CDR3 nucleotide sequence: TGTGCTAGTGGTTTGGCGGGTATCAACTATGGCTACACCTTC. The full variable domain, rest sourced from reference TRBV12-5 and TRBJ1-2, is DARVTQTPRHKVTEMGQEVTMRCQPILGHNTVFWYRQTMMQGLELLAYFRNRAPLDDSGMPKDRFSAEMPDATLATLKIQPSEPRDSAVYFCASGLAGINYGYTFGSGTRLTVV.